This is a list of T cell receptor beta chains from one sample in a study of CD8+ T cells in alopecia areata. TCRdb keeps only in-frame clones here, not all; method: immunoSEQ multiplex PCR. This table has 160,000 or so clones, 50% to 75% appearing once. Sequenced here: CD4+ T cells sorted from blood, sampled at approximately week 56, from a patient treated with tofacitinib. The receptors were gathered from a human donor with alopecia areata. Each CDR3 is given with its conserved first and last residue. A D gene is named only where the DNA matches it firmly. Not all rows give a size; the values are once, few, many and, for expanded clones, a class.

v_call	cdr3_length	j_call	d_call	clone_size	cdr3_aa	cdr3_nt
TRBV30	13	TRBJ1-2	.	once	CAWSAHRSGGYTF	TGTGCCTGGAGTGCTCACAGGTCAGGTGGCTACACCTTC
TRBV5-6	15	TRBJ2-7	TRBD1	.	CASRRAGTASYEQYF	TGTGCCAGCAGACGAGCCGGGACAGCTTCCTACGAGCAGTACTTC
TRBV5-6	17	TRBJ1-6	.	.	CASSLEFRPLGNSPLHF	TGTGCCAGCAGCTTGGAGTTTCGTCCTCTTGGAAATTCACCCCTCCACTTT
TRBV5-4	14	TRBJ1-2	.	.	CASSLAGTRSGYTF	TGTGCCAGCAGCTTGGCGGGGACGAGGAGTGGCTACACCTTC
TRBV29-1	13	TRBJ1-2	.	.	CSVDGDRRDGYTF	TGCAGCGTTGACGGGGACCGGAGGGATGGCTACACCTTC
TRBV11-2	15	TRBJ2-6	.	few	CASSLSSSGANVLTF	TGTGCCAGCAGCTTGTCGTCCTCTGGGGCCAACGTCCTGACTTTC
TRBV28	13	TRBJ2-6	.	.	CASSLTGANVLTF	TGTGCCAGCAGCTTGACTGGGGCCAACGTCCTGACTTTC
TRBV9	13	TRBJ2-1	.	.	CASSARLVAEQFF	TGTGCCAGCAGCGCCCGACTAGTTGCTGAGCAGTTCTTC
TRBV30	15	TRBJ2-2	.	.	CAWRVADPNTGELFF	TGTGCCTGGAGGGTAGCGGACCCGAACACCGGGGAGCTGTTTTTT
TRBV14	17	TRBJ2-2	TRBD1	.	CASSRMTGGVKTGELFF	TGTGCCAGCAGCCGGATGACAGGGGGCGTAAAAACCGGGGAGCTGTTTTTT
TRBV6-5	15	TRBJ2-7	TRBD1	few	CASSLDRGLLYEQYF	TGTGCCAGCAGTTTAGACAGGGGGCTTTTGTACGAGCAGTACTTC
TRBV5-1	18	TRBJ2-5	.	once	CASSLFGGPTAYQETQYF	TGCGCCAGCAGCTTGTTCGGGGGGCCTACCGCGTACCAAGAGACCCAGTACTTC
TRBV6-5	11	TRBJ2-2	.	few	CASRRTGELFF	TGTGCCAGCCGGCGTACCGGGGAGCTGTTTTTT
TRBV6-5	15	TRBJ1-5	.	few	CASSYTGAANQPQHF	TGTGCCAGCAGTTACACGGGGGCCGCGAATCAGCCCCAGCATTTT
TRBV2	13	TRBJ1-5	TRBD1	few	CASLGDRGGPQHF	TGTGCCAGCCTGGGGGACAGGGGTGGGCCCCAGCATTTT
TRBV29-1	15	TRBJ1-2	TRBD1	.	CSVGRQGISNYGYTF	TGCAGCGTTGGGAGACAGGGGATAAGTAACTATGGCTACACCTTC
TRBV6-5	12	TRBJ2-7	.	.	CASSYDKRVQYF	TGTGCCAGCAGTTATGATAAACGAGTGCAGTACTTC
TRBV25-1	11	TRBJ2-7	.	.	CASSTLSEQYF	TGTGCCAGCAGTACCCTGAGCGAGCAGTACTTC
TRBV30	11	TRBJ2-3	.	.	CAWGEIDTQYF	TGTGCCTGGGGGGAGATAGATACGCAGTATTTT
TRBV15	15	TRBJ2-5	.	.	CATTRGRDHQETQYF	TGTGCCACCACGAGAGGCAGGGATCACCAAGAGACCCAGTACTTC
TRBV29-1	13	TRBJ1-5	TRBD1	few	CSVGTGGNQPQHF	TGCAGCGTCGGGACAGGTGGCAATCAGCCCCAGCATTTT
TRBV5-1	16	TRBJ2-1	.	.	CASSQIRLQGGNEQFF	TGCGCCAGCAGCCAGATAAGACTCCAGGGGGGCAATGAGCAGTTCTTC
TRBV29-1	11	TRBJ1-2	.	few	CSVDGGYGYTF	TGCAGCGTCGACGGCGGATATGGCTACACCTTC
TRBV5-1	12	TRBJ1-2	.	.	CASSLISDGYTF	TGCGCCAGCAGCTTGATCTCGGATGGCTACACCTTC
TRBV6-6	12	TRBJ2-5	.	.	CASSFNVETQYF	TGTGCCAGCAGCTTTAATGTAGAGACCCAGTACTTC
TRBV29-1	12	TRBJ2-7	TRBD1	few	CSARQGPYEQYF	TGCAGCGCCCGACAGGGGCCCTACGAGCAGTACTTC
TRBV27	15	TRBJ2-7	TRBD1	.	CASSDMGQGTYEQYF	TGTGCCAGCAGTGACATGGGACAGGGGACCTACGAGCAGTACTTC
TRBV2	15	TRBJ2-1	TRBD2	few	CASSPLLAGENEQFF	TGTGCCAGCAGTCCACTACTAGCGGGGGAAAATGAGCAGTTCTTC
TRBV14	11	TRBJ2-4	.	.	CASSQKNIQYF	TGTGCCAGCAGCCAAAAAAACATTCAGTACTTC
TRBV25-1	15	TRBJ2-7	TRBD1	.	CASSALGQGSDEQYF	TGTGCCAGCAGCGCGCTGGGACAGGGCTCAGACGAGCAGTACTTC
TRBV29-1	14	TRBJ2-5	TRBD2	few	CSVDIAGDQETQYF	TGCAGCGTTGATATAGCGGGAGACCAAGAGACCCAGTACTTC
TRBV29-1	15	TRBJ1-1	.	.	CSVPLGGRADTEAFF	TGCAGCGTCCCCCTGGGAGGCAGGGCGGATACTGAAGCTTTCTTT
TRBV7-8	15	TRBJ1-5	.	.	CATRPGPLSSQPQHF	TGTGCCACCAGACCGGGTCCACTGAGCAGTCAGCCCCAGCATTTT
TRBV4-2	17	TRBJ2-2	.	.	CASSQEEWGAGTGELFF	TGTGCCAGCAGCCAGGAAGAGTGGGGGGCAGGCACCGGGGAGCTGTTTTTT
TRBV19	13	TRBJ2-5	.	.	CASSTAIQETQYF	TGTGCCAGTAGTACGGCCATCCAAGAGACCCAGTACTTC
TRBV5-1	15	TRBJ1-2	TRBD1	few	CASSLEGGADYGYTF	TGCGCCAGCAGCTTGGAAGGGGGCGCCGACTATGGCTACACCTTC
TRBV6-5	15	TRBJ2-7	.	.	CASSYDRTPTYEQYF	TGTGCCAGCAGTTACGACCGGACACCAACCTACGAACAGTACTTC
TRBV29-1	15	TRBJ1-1	TRBD1	.	CSVDPGTGRNTEAFF	TGCAGCGTAGATCCCGGGACAGGGAGGAACACTGAAGCTTTCTTT
TRBV7-6	16	TRBJ2-2	.	.	CASSEIPAGLTGELFF	TGTGCCAGCAGCGAGATCCCAGCGGGCCTCACCGGGGAGCTGTTTTTT
TRBV27	15	TRBJ2-3	.	.	CASSLSGGITDTQYF	TGTGCCAGCAGTTTATCAGGGGGTATTACAGATACGCAGTATTTT
TRBV4-2	14	TRBJ2-5	TRBD2	.	CASSPSGDQETQYF	TGTGCCAGCAGCCCTAGCGGGGACCAAGAGACCCAGTACTTC
TRBV10-3	13	TRBJ1-1	.	.	CAISEAGATEAFF	TGTGCCATCAGTGAGGCCGGGGCCACTGAAGCTTTCTTT
TRBV5-1	13	TRBJ1-6	.	.	CASSLKANSPLHF	TGCGCCAGCAGCTTGAAGGCCAATTCACCCCTCCACTTT
TRBV2	14	TRBJ1-5	.	.	CASSEGGGNQPQHF	TGTGCCAGCAGTGAAGGGGGTGGCAATCAGCCCCAGCATTTT
TRBV7-8	15	TRBJ2-7	TRBD2	.	CASMRAAGGGYEQYF	TGTGCCAGCATGCGGGCAGCGGGGGGCGGCTACGAGCAGTACTTC
TRBV19	18	TRBJ1-2	.	few	CASTPYTGGSDRNYGYTF	TGTGCCAGTACTCCGTACACGGGAGGGTCGGATCGGAACTATGGCTACACCTTC